The 26 T cell receptor beta chains in this list originate from one sample, sequenced in a study of T cells in Graves' hyperthyroidism and ophthalmopathy. Researchers took RNA transcripts and amplified the TCR beta CDR3 regions from them. HTBI primers drove first-round RT-PCR of the TCR CDR3. TCRdb reanalysed the multiplex PCR reads using MiXCR and keeps one entry per CDR3 protein. Found here are roughly 700,000 distinct CDR3 sequences, 14% of them singletons; the top ten hold about 9.4%. The sequenced sample was blood. The receptors originated from a woman between 18 and 29 years old with Graves' hyperthyroidism.

This clonotype was picked up many times. The V call is TRBV7-9, the J call TRBJ1-4; D unresolved. Germline lookup yields CDR1 SEHNR and CDR2 FQNEAQ (reference sequence). V was trimmed by 1 base and J by 2 bases, leaving 8 bases between them. The CDR3 spans 15 residues. The CDR3, as DNA: TGTGCCAGCAGCTTAGTATCAGAGACTAATGAAAAACTGTTTTTT. This codes for CASSLVSETNEKLFF.

This clonotype was seen many times. J is TRBJ1-6 and V is TRBV7-2; 9 bases match TRBD1. There are 17 residues in the CDR3. Germline-derived CDR1 and CDR2 are SGHTA and FQGNSA. V lost 5 bases and J lost 7; bases outside the gene matches: 12. The CDR3 DNA reads as TGTGCCAGCAGCCCAAACCCAATCGGACAGGGGAATTCACCCCTCCACTTT. This sequence encodes CASSPNPIGQGNSPLHF. Variable domain in full (rest from reference TRBV7-2 and TRBJ1-6): GAGVSQSPSNKVTEKGKDVELRCDPISGHTALYWYRQSLGQGLEFLIYFQGNSAPDKSGLPSDRFSAERTGGSVSTLTIQRTQQEDSAVYLCASSPNPIGQGNSPLHFGNGTRLTVT.

The chain carries TRBV5-6 and TRBJ1-1; maybe TRBD1 (6 bases). Trimming removed 2 bases from V and 0 bases from J, with 23 bases in between. Germline V CDR1 and CDR2: SGHDT, YYEEEE. The CDR3 is 19 amino acids. CDR3 in DNA: TGTGCCAGCAGCTTAGATAAGCCAGGGACATACCGCATGAACACTGAAGCTTTCTTT. Translation gives CASSLDKPGTYRMNTEAFF.

This clonotype was seen a few times. The chain links TRBV5-6 to TRBJ2-5; 7 bases map to TRBD1. CDR1 is SGHDT and CDR2 is YYEEEE in the germline V gene. V trimming: 1 base; J trimming: 1 base; junction bases outside the gene matches: 4. The CDR3 is 15 amino acids. DNA of the CDR3: TGTGCCAGCAGCTTGTGGGACAGATCCCAAGAGACCCAGTACTTC. It yields the protein CASSLWDRSQETQYF. Complete variable domain (other parts from reference TRBV5-6 and TRBJ2-5): DAGVTQSPTHLIKTRGQQVTLRCSPKSGHDTVSWYQQALGQGPQFIFQYYEEEERQRGNFPDRFSGHQFPNYSSELNVNALLLGDSALYLCASSLWDRSQETQYFGPGTRLLVL.

This clonotype was detected many times. V and J are TRBV7-9 and TRBJ2-7, with 8 bases lining up with TRBD2. Trimming at V came to 4 bases and at J to 3 bases, leaving 8 bases not matched to a gene. The germline CDR1 and CDR2 sequences are SEHNR and FQNEAQ (reference sequence). This CDR3 region has 15 residues. The CDR3 bases are TGTGCCAGCAGCTCCGGGGTAGCGGGGCTCTACGAGCAGTACTTC. Residues: CASSSGVAGLYEQYF. Complete variable domain (other parts from reference TRBV7-9 and TRBJ2-7): DTGVSQNPRHKITKRGQNVTFRCDPISEHNRLYWYRQTLGQGPEFLTYFQNEAQLEKSRLLSDRFSAERPKGSFSTLEIQRTEQGDSAMYLCASSSGVAGLYEQYFGPGTRLTVT.

In this sample, this clonotype turned up many times. The genes are TRBV20-1 and TRBJ2-3; possibly TRBD2 for D (7 bases). Trimming stripped 5 bases from V and 4 bases from J, with 13 bases between. CDR3 length: 13 amino acids. The V gene's germline CDR1 is DFQATT and CDR2 SNEGSKA (reference sequence). The CDR3 region is CSAARGGPDTQYF. CDR3 bases: TGCAGTGCTGCGAGGGGGGGACCAGATACGCAGTATTTT.

The rearrangement links TRBV19 to TRBJ2-1; a weak D match, TRBD1 (6 bases). Germline V CDR1 and CDR2: LNHDA, SQIVND (reference sequence). V shed 6 bases and J shed 4 bases, with 16 bases lying between them. This CDR3 comprises 15 residues. The CDR3 coding sequence is TGTGCCAGTAGAGATTCGGGACACACTTACAATGAGCAGTTCTTC. Its protein product is CASRDSGHTYNEQFF.

This clonotype turned up a few times. A junction boundary mismatches the germline segment, possibly from a read error. V usage is TRBV19 and J usage is TRBJ2-7, with no clear D. CDR1 and CDR2 (germline): LNHDA, SQIVND (reference sequence). This CDR3 has 13 residues. CDR3 nucleotides: TGTACCAGTAGTCCTGGGTATAACTACGAGCAGTACTTC. Amino acid sequence: CTSSPGYNYEQYF.

This clonotype was counted ten times or more. The rearrangement uses TRBV7-7 and TRBJ2-5; no reliable D call. The CDR3 runs to 15 residues. Trimming removed 1 base at V and 1 base at J, with 10 bases between. Germline CDR1 SSHAT, CDR2 FNYEAQ (reference sequence). The chain's CDR3 is CASSLVVVSQETQYF. The DNA for the CDR3 is TGTGCCAGCAGCTTAGTGGTCGTCAGCCAAGAGACCCAGTACTTC.

This clonotype came up many times. V is TRBV4-3 and J is TRBJ1-5; D is undetermined. Trimming cost V 0 bases and J 2 bases, with 5 bases left between them. This CDR3 contains 14 residues. CDR1 is LGHNA, CDR2 YSLEER, per germline. The DNA of the CDR3 is TGCGCCAGCAGCCAAGAAGCGGGCAATCAGCCCCAGCATTTT. Amino acids: CASSQEAGNQPQHF.

This clonotype was recorded at least ten times. The CDR3 nucleotides read TGTGCCAGCAGCCGATCCACGACAGTTACTCATCAGCCCCAGCATTTT. It translates to CASSRSTTVTHQPQHF. The V call is TRBV7-2, the J call TRBJ1-5; a weak D match, TRBD1 (5 bases). Germline values: CDR1 SGHTA, CDR2 FQGNSA. The CDR3 covers 16 residues. The V and J ends lost 5 bases and 5 bases respectively, with 19 bases between them.

V gene TRBV13 combines with J gene TRBJ2-1; D may be TRBD1 or TRBD2 (6 bases each). Trimming shortened V by 5 bases and J by 0 bases, and 11 bases separated the two germline ends. The germline V gene has CDR1 PRHDT and CDR2 FYEKMQ (reference sequence). The CDR3 is 15 amino acids. The CDR3 bases are TGTGCCAGCAGCCCTCGGGGGCGCTCCTACAATGAGCAGTTCTTC. Encoded protein: CASSPRGRSYNEQFF.

This clonotype was seen at least ten times. The chain carries TRBV2 and TRBJ2-5, with TRBD2 identical over 13 bases. V gave up 1 base and J gave up 5 bases; unmatched junction bases: 4. Germline-derived CDR1 and CDR2 are SNHLY and FYNNEI. The CDR3 is 16 amino acids. CDR3 loop: CASSEGWTSGSETQYF. The CDR3 region has the DNA TGTGCCAGCAGTGAAGGGTGGACTAGCGGGAGTGAGACCCAGTACTTC.

The chain recombines TRBV12-3 or TRBV12-4 with TRBJ2-2; 7 nucleotides agree with TRBD1. The CDR3 sequence is 17 residues long. V was clipped by 5 bases and J by 5 bases; unmatched bases: 14. The CDR3 loop is CASSRDSWTGKTGELFF. The CDR3 region has the DNA TGTGCCAGCAGTCGGGATTCGTGGACAGGCAAGACCGGGGAGCTGTTTTTT.

As for this clonotype: This could be a read error, since a much larger clone is one nucleotide away. The V and J genes are TRBV7-3 and TRBJ2-1, with a tentative D call TRBD2 (5 bases). CDR3 size: 13 residues. The germline V gene has CDR1 SGHTA and CDR2 FQGTGA. As DNA, the CDR3 is TGTGCCGGCAGCCCCACCTCGGGGAGCCAGCAGTTCTTC. Residues: CAGSPTSGSQQFF.

This clonotype was detected only once. The V gene is TRBV12-3 or TRBV12-4, the J gene TRBJ1-2, with TRBD1 as a possible D gene (6 bases). The CDR3 consists of 14 residues. V was cut by 7 bases and J by 8 bases, with 20 bases left in between. The CDR3 sequence: CASTTGGGWWGYTF. For the CDR3, the DNA is TGTGCCAGCACCACCGGAGGGGGGTGGTGGGGCTACACCTTC.

V gene TRBV28 combines with J gene TRBJ1-2; 7 positions match TRBD1. This CDR3 spans 14 amino acids. Trimming removed 8 bases from V and 3 bases from J; junction bases left unmatched: 9. The germline V gene encodes CDR1 MDHEN and CDR2 SYDVKM. The chain's CDR3 is CASGETGSHYGYTF. DNA for the CDR3: TGTGCCAGCGGCGAGACAGGGAGTCACTATGGCTACACCTTC.

The chain recombines TRBV6-6 with TRBJ1-5, with D possibly being TRBD1 (5 bases). V lost 0 bases, J lost 2 bases, and 14 bases lay in between. The CDR3 spans 17 residues. Germline V CDR1 and CDR2: MNHNY, SVGAGI (reference sequence). The CDR3 here is CASSYSPPGGGNQPQHF. The CDR3 region has the DNA TGTGCCAGCAGTTACTCCCCTCCGGGGGGGGGCAATCAGCCCCAGCATTTT.

This clonotype was recorded many times. The chain joins TRBV12-3 or TRBV12-4 to TRBJ1-2; D is uncertain. V was trimmed by 7 bases and J by 4 bases, leaving 19 bases between them. The CDR3 sequence is 15 residues long. The CDR3 protein is CASIPGPRGFYGYTF. The DNA for the CDR3 is TGTGCCAGCATTCCCGGGCCACGCGGTTTCTATGGCTACACCTTC.

This clonotype was recorded many times. J is TRBJ2-5 and V is TRBV28; D gene uncertain. In germline, CDR1 is MDHEN, CDR2 SYDVKM. The CDR3 is made up of 12 amino acids. The V gene lost 6 bases and the J gene lost 6 bases, with 11 bases spanning the gap. The CDR3 loop reads CASRPARQTQYF. The CDR3 bases are TGTGCCAGCAGGCCCGCAAGGCAGACCCAGTACTTC.

This clonotype was counted many times. The chain has TRBV12-3 or TRBV12-4 and TRBJ2-4, with TRBD2 identical over 13 bases. The CDR3 is 20 amino acids. Losses at the gene ends were 2 bases for V and 0 bases for J; bases not matched to a gene: 10. The CDR3 coding sequence is TGTGCCAGCAGTTTAAGGACCGGGACTAGCGGGGCCATAGCCAAAAACATTCAGTACTTC. Its translation: CASSLRTGTSGAIAKNIQYF.

As for this clonotype: This may be a read error: a much more frequent sequence differs by one nucleotide. V usage is TRBV6-2 or TRBV6-3 and J usage is TRBJ2-1, with D unresolved. The J call is in doubt because the DNA end fits TRBJ2-7 better. The CDR3 contains 12 residues. The germline V gene encodes CDR1 MNHEY and CDR2 SVGEGT. CDR3 nucleotide sequence: TGTGCCAGCAGTTCCATCCGCAATGAGCAGTACTTC. Its protein product is CASSSIRNEQYF.

This clonotype was picked up a small number of times. The J gene is TRBJ2-2, the V gene TRBV6-2 or TRBV6-3, with a possible D match to TRBD2 (6 bases). The CDR3 runs 15 residues. V was shortened by 6 bases and J by 2 bases, with 13 bases between the two germline ends. Germline-derived CDR1 and CDR2 are MNHEY and SVGEGT. The CDR3 loop is CASSASGFNTGELFF. In DNA, the CDR3 is TGTGCCAGCAGCGCAAGCGGGTTTAACACCGGGGAGCTGTTTTTT.

A few counts support this clonotype. The CDR3 reads CASSQDKNYGYTF. CDR3 coding DNA: TGCGCCAGCAGCCAAGACAAGAACTATGGCTACACCTTC. The chain is built from TRBV4-1 and TRBJ1-2; D gene uncertain. This CDR3 is built from 13 residues. Germline CDR1 reads MGHRA; CDR2 reads YSYEKL. V shed 0 bases and J shed 2 bases, with 4 bases lying between them.

This clonotype was detected a few times. The rearrangement joins TRBV29-1 to TRBJ1-5, with TRBD1 as a possible D gene (5 bases). V was trimmed by 6 bases and J by 9 bases, leaving 15 bases between them. CDR3 length: 12 amino acids. Germline V gene data show CDR1 as SQVTM and CDR2 as ANQGSEA. CDR3 nucleotide sequence: TGCAGCGTCTCCATGGGGGAGGGGCCCCAGCATTTT. Translation: CSVSMGEGPQHF.

V and J are TRBV29-1 and TRBJ1-5, with 7 bases fitting TRBD1. This CDR3 region has 14 residues. The ends lost 6 bases at V and 3 bases at J; junction bases unmatched: 8. Germline-derived CDR1 and CDR2 are SQVTM and ANQGSEA. For the CDR3, the DNA is TGCAGCGTCCAGACAGGGACCTCCAATCAGCCCCAGCATTTT. Protein product: CSVQTGTSNQPQHF.